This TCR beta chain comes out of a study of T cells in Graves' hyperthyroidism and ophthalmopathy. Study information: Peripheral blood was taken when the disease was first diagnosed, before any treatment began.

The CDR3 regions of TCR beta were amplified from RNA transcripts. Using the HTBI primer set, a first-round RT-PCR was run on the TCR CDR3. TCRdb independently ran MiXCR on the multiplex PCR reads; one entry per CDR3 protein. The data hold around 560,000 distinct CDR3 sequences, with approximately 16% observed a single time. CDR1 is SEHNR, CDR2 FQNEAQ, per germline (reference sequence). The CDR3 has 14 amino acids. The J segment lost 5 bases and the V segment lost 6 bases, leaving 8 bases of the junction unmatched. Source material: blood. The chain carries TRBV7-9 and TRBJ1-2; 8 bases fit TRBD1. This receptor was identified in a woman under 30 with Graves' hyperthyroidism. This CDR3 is CASRSGGAGYGYTF. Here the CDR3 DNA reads TGTGCCAGCAGGTCAGGGGGCGCGGGATATGGCTACACCTTC.